Given below is one TCR beta chain in context. This sample was taken from a study of blood T cell repertoires in COVID-19. Study at large: Italy, Spain and the United States were the sources of the convalescent and acute COVID-19 samples.

Some clones are missing from TCRdb's copy, which holds only in-frame ones; the method was immunoSEQ multiplex PCR. The data contain about 190,000 clones, 70% to 90% of them seen just once; the ten biggest clones take up about 6.6%. The source is a woman aged 40 to 50 who had recovered from COVID-19. Sequencing input: peripheral blood.

The CDR3 here is CACAGTRYEQYF. CDR3 DNA sequence: TGTGCCTGCGCCGGGACTAGATACGAGCAGTACTTC. V gene TRBV30 combines with J gene TRBJ2-7; 8 nucleotides line up with TRBD2. Germline values: CDR1 GTSNPN, CDR2 SVGIG (reference sequence). The J segment lost 4 bases and the V segment lost 6 bases, leaving 5 bases of the junction unmatched. This CDR3 spans 12 amino acids.